This T cell receptor beta chain was documented in a study of tumor-infiltrating lymphocytes in primary liver carcinoma. The researchers produced TCR beta cDNA from 450 to 600 ng total RNA with a constant-region primer. Construction of TCR beta libraries relied on three successive nested multiplex PCR rounds employing slightly modified ARM-PCR. TRBV1-TRBV30 forward primers paired with a C-beta reverse primer were used in the first two PCR rounds, which ran roughly 9 cycles each. TCRdb re-analysed the multiplex PCR reads in MiXCR, keeping a single row per CDR3 protein. The sample includes about 320,000 distinct CDR3 sequences, roughly 60% of them seen just once. Germline V lookup: CDR1 SGHVS, CDR2 FQNEAQ. The CDR3 consists of 11 residues. Germline DNA was also extracted, and blood RNA was taken from unsorted whole blood.

The receptor was derived from a woman aged 25 to 39 with primary liver carcinoma and hepatitis B virus infection. The V call is TRBV7-8, the J call TRBJ2-7; D uncertain. Sample: peripheral blood. CDR3 loop: CTTSQNYEQYF. In nucleotides, the CDR3 is TGTACCACAAGTCAAAACTACGAGCAGTACTTC.